The clone carrying this T cell receptor (beta chain) has only a few counts. This specimen comes from a study of T-cell memory formation after mild COVID-19. CDR3 length: 15 amino acids. V trimming: 5 bases; J trimming: 4 bases; junction bases outside the gene matches: 8. Germline V CDR1 and CDR2: SGHTA, FQGTGA. TCRdb reprocessed the 5' RACE reads via MiXCR and lists one record per CDR3 protein. The sample records approximately 570,000 distinct CDR3 sequences, more than 15% being singletons. The V and J genes are TRBV7-3 and TRBJ2-3, with 8 positions matching TRBD2. The sequencing sample was made of PBMCs or a T cell subset sorted from them (not recorded which). The TCR was taken from an adult woman who had mild COVID-19 (a few samples of this study predate the infection). Cell type and time point are not known. The CDR3: CASSRTGGWPDTQYF. The CDR3 DNA reads TGTGCCAGCAGCCGAACGGGAGGGTGGCCAGATACGCAGTATTTT.